Presented here are 20 T cell receptor beta chains from one specimen sequenced in a study of blood T cell repertoires in COVID-19. Clones were read by immunoSEQ multiplex PCR, and TCRdb kept only the in-frame ones, dropping some. Of about 55,000 clones detected, 75% to 95% appear once; the ten largest clones hold approximately 14%. Input material: peripheral blood. The receptors derive from a human donor with active COVID-19. The donor label of this sample is uncertain.

The CDR3 here is CASSLGRGGNYGYTF. DNA of the CDR3: TGTGCCAGCAGCTTAGGCCGGGGGGGAAACTATGGCTACACCTTC. This chain connects TRBV7-2 to TRBJ1-2; possibly TRBD1 for D (5 bases). Germline CDR1 is SGHTA and CDR2 is FQGNSA. The ends were cut back, 1 base at V and 2 bases at J, with 11 bases in the middle. This CDR3 comprises 15 residues.

This rearrangement joins TRBV6-1 to TRBJ2-1; D is perhaps TRBD1 (6 bases). Trimming removed 2 bases from V and 7 bases from J, with 12 bases in between. Germline assignment: CDR1 MNHNS and CDR2 SASEGT. CDR3 length: 14 amino acids. CDR3 protein: CASSEHRAWNEQFF. The CDR3 coding sequence is TGTGCCAGCAGTGAACACAGGGCCTGGAATGAGCAGTTCTTC.

The chain links TRBV6-2 or TRBV6-3 to TRBJ1-2, with 9 bases aligning to TRBD1. V shed 0 bases and J 4 bases; nucleotides not matched to a gene: 3. The CDR3 is 15 residues long. Per germline, CDR1 MNHEY and CDR2 SVGEGT. DNA of the CDR3: TGTGCCAGCAGTTACTCTGGGACAGGGTCCTATGGCTACACCTTC. It is translated as CASSYSGTGSYGYTF.

V usage is TRBV12-3 or TRBV12-4 and J usage is TRBJ2-3; D gene uncertain. The CDR3 contains 13 residues. Trimming left V 9 bases short and J 2 bases short, with 12 bases between. The CDR3 loop is CASTPPNTDTQYF. As DNA, the CDR3 is TGTGCCAGTACTCCACCGAACACAGATACGCAGTATTTT.

The chain recombines TRBV27 with TRBJ2-7, with D uncertain. Germline V CDR1 and CDR2: MNHEY, SMNVEV (reference sequence). The CDR3 covers 16 residues. With 3 bases removed from V and 0 bases from J, the gap between germline ends came to 15 bases. The CDR3 nucleotides are TGTGCCAGCAGTTTTATCCCTCCCCCGGTCTCCTACGAGCAGTACTTC. It codes for CASSFIPPPVSYEQYF.

J is TRBJ1-1 and V is TRBV6-6; D is uncertain. The CDR3 length is 14 residues. Looked up from germline, CDR1 is MNHNY and CDR2 is SVGAGI (reference sequence). The germline V and J ends were trimmed by 4 bases and 3 bases, with 12 bases remaining between them. CDR3 bases: TGTGCCAGCAGTTCCACGGGTTGGGACACTGAAGCTTTCTTT. Translated: CASSSTGWDTEAFF.

The V and J genes are TRBV5-6 and TRBJ2-1; TRBD1 matches at 7 bases. The CDR3 is 15 amino acids. Germline values: CDR1 SGHDT, CDR2 YYEEEE. V shed 4 bases and J 3 bases; nucleotides not matched to a gene: 7. CDR3 sequence reads: CASSPVGGGYNEQFF. Here the CDR3 DNA reads TGTGCCAGCAGCCCGGTAGGGGGCGGCTACAATGAGCAGTTCTTC.

This clone occurred once. The V call is TRBV24-1, the J call TRBJ2-3; 10 bases are shared with TRBD2. This CDR3 is 15 amino acids long. The junction had 19 bases not matched to a gene; V was cut back by 9 bases and J by 14 bases. Germline assignment: CDR1 KGHDR and CDR2 SFDVKD. This CDR3 is CATSDITPSGGVLYF. The CDR3 DNA follows: TGTGCCACCTCGGACATCACGCCGAGCGGGGGGGTTCTGTATTTT.

This clone was seen once. The chain is built from TRBV29-1 and TRBJ1-1; D not resolved. V was shortened by 5 bases and J by 4 bases, with 5 bases between the two germline ends. Germline V gives CDR1 SQVTM, CDR2 ANQGSEA. The CDR3 extends over 10 amino acids. The CDR3 loop is CSVSGTEAFF. CDR3 bases: TGCAGCGTTTCGGGCACTGAAGCTTTCTTT.

The gene calls are TRBV4-1 and TRBJ1-2; tentative D call: TRBD1 (5 bases). CDR1 is MGHRA, CDR2 YSYEKL, per germline. The CDR3 loop spans 15 amino acids. V lost 1 base to trimming and J lost 7 bases, with 16 bases between them. The CDR3 DNA sequence: TGCGCCAGCAGCCAAGGGGGGGGGAGAGACGGTGGCTACACCTTC. Its translation: CASSQGGGRDGGYTF.

The chain combines TRBV27 with TRBJ1-1; 7 bases align to TRBD1. The CDR3 consists of 13 residues. The germline V gene encodes CDR1 MNHEY and CDR2 SMNVEV (reference sequence). Trimming cost V 6 bases and J 6 bases; bases outside gene matches: 7. CDR3 in DNA: TGTGCCAGCAGGCGACAGGGAAGCGCTGAAGCTTTCTTT. It translates to CASRRQGSAEAFF.

This clone was observed once. V usage is TRBV5-6 and J usage is TRBJ1-4; D may be TRBD1 (5 bases). CDR1 is SGHDT and CDR2 is YYEEEE in the germline V gene. This CDR3 has 14 residues. The V and J ends lost 4 bases and 7 bases respectively, with 14 bases between them. The CDR3 region is CASSGRQGLEKLFF. The CDR3 DNA is TGTGCCAGCAGCGGGAGGCAGGGACTTGAAAAACTGTTTTTT. The whole variable domain, remainder taken from reference TRBV5-6 and TRBJ1-4, is DAGVTQSPTHLIKTRGQQVTLRCSPKSGHDTVSWYQQALGQGPQFIFQYYEEEERQRGNFPDRFSGHQFPNYSSELNVNALLLGDSALYLCASSGRQGLEKLFFGSGTQLSVL.

The V gene is TRBV5-6, the J gene TRBJ2-5; D is ambiguous. V was pared by 4 bases and J by 5 bases, with 6 bases between. Germline-derived CDR1 and CDR2 are SGHDT and YYEEEE. The CDR3 runs to 11 residues. The CDR3 region has the DNA TGTGCCAGCAGCCAGGTCGAGACCCAGTACTTC. Protein: CASSQVETQYF.

V gene TRBV5-6 combines with J gene TRBJ1-2, with 12 bases matching TRBD1. The germline V gene encodes CDR1 SGHDT and CDR2 YYEEEE. V was pared by 6 bases and J by 5 bases, with 8 bases of the junction left unmatched. CDR3 length: 15 amino acids. CDR3 nucleotides: TGTGCCAGCAACCCAGGGACAGGGGGCGGGTATGGCTACACCTTC. Translation gives CASNPGTGGGYGYTF.

The V call is TRBV6-5, the J call TRBJ2-1, with TRBD1 matching over 7 bases. CDR3 length equals 13 residues. Germline values: CDR1 MNHEY, CDR2 SVGAGI. The J segment lost 8 bases and the V segment lost 6 bases, leaving 7 bases of the junction unmatched. The CDR3 here is CASRPTGYYEQFF. The DNA of the CDR3 is TGTGCCAGCAGGCCGACAGGGTACTATGAGCAGTTCTTC.

This chain links TRBV2 with TRBJ2-3, with 13 bases identical to TRBD2. This CDR3 is built from 15 residues. Trimming removed 4 bases from V and 4 bases from J; junction bases left unmatched: 2. CDR1 is SNHLY and CDR2 is FYNNEI in the germline V gene. CDR3 amino acids: CASSGLAGGSDTQYF. CDR3 DNA sequence: TGTGCCAGCAGTGGACTAGCGGGAGGTTCAGATACGCAGTATTTT.

This chain connects TRBV7-9 to TRBJ2-7, with 11 positions matching TRBD2. With 2 bases clipped from V and 3 bases from J, the junction kept 3 bases outside the gene matches. The CDR3 is 15 amino acids. CDR1 is SEHNR, CDR2 FQNEAQ, per germline (reference sequence). CDR3 in DNA: TGTGCCAGCAGCTTACTACTAGCGGGAGTCTACGAGCAGTACTTC. It is translated as CASSLLLAGVYEQYF.

V gene TRBV5-4 combines with J gene TRBJ1-2; the match to TRBD1 covers 8 bases. The CDR3 consists of 14 residues. V lost 5 bases, J lost 2 bases, and 5 bases stayed unmatched. CDR1 SGHNT and CDR2 YYREEE come from the germline V gene (reference sequence). CDR3 amino acids: CASRPDRANYGYTF. In DNA form, the CDR3 reads TGTGCCAGCAGACCGGACAGGGCCAACTATGGCTACACCTTC.

The chain is built from TRBV6-1 and TRBJ2-7; maybe TRBD1 (5 bases). The germline CDR1 and CDR2 sequences are MNHNS and SASEGT. The CDR3 totals 14 residues. Trimming left V 3 bases short and J 5 bases short, with 14 bases between. Here the CDR3 reads CASSDVTQDHEQYV. As DNA, the CDR3 is TGTGCCAGCAGTGATGTCACACAGGACCACGAGCAGTACGTC.

The chain couples TRBV2 to TRBJ2-5; the D is unclear. Germline V CDR1 and CDR2: SNHLY, FYNNEI. This CDR3 spans 12 amino acids. Trimming took off 7 bases at V and 1 base at J, with 7 bases between the two ends. CDR3 nucleotides: TGTGCCAGCACAGGCCCCCAAGAGACCCAGTACTTC. Translating gives CASTGPQETQYF.